This TCR beta chain was recovered during a study of radiation and T cells in renal cell carcinoma. Whole-study context: Nephrectomy followed 15 Gy stereotactic body radiation by 4 weeks.

CDR1 is SGHAT, CDR2 FQNNGV, per germline. Trimming removed 4 bases at V and 0 bases at J, with 13 bases between. This CDR3 spans 15 amino acids. Generated by immunoSEQ multiplex PCR, the TCRdb table keeps only in-frame clones and is missing some. The table lists roughly 150,000 clones, approximately 90% of them singletons. A word on this clone: Its antigen is unidentified.

The study, taken as a whole, reports: No pretreatment tumor biopsies were available for baseline clonotypes.

The time point is: baseline pretreatment blood. Noted treatment: 15 Gy SBRT to primary tumor, nephrectomy 4 weeks later. Blood was sampled at baseline, 2 weeks and 4 weeks after SBRT. The chain joins TRBV11-2 to TRBJ2-7; D unclear. The sequencing used blood, collected from a patient whose treatment included radiotherapy and nephrectomy. This sequence originates from a woman in her 70s with renal cell carcinoma. This CDR3 is CASSSNKGYSYEQYF. The CDR3 DNA follows: TGTGCCAGCAGCTCGAATAAAGGGTACTCCTACGAGCAGTACTTC.